This T cell receptor beta chain derives from a study of T-cell reconstitution after alpha-beta-depleted transplantation in children. Unique molecular identifiers were incorporated during preparation of the TCRbeta library. From the PCR reads, TCRdb called clonotypes with MiXCR, one entry per CDR3 protein. The repertoire includes 330,000 or so distinct CDR3 sequences, over 9.5% of them detected once, and less than 9% sits in the top ten. This clonotype was detected many times. Here the sequenced sample was PBMCs, taken before TCRalphabeta/CD19-depleted stem cell transplant. The TCR originated in a boy younger than two with acute myeloid leukemia, due to receive a stem cell transplant.

The CDR3 region is CASSSDWAVWTQYF. CDR3 sequence (DNA): TGTGCCAGCAGCTCGGACTGGGCCGTTTGGACCCAGTACTTC. This sequence joins TRBV11-2 and TRBJ2-5, with D tentatively TRBD2 (5 bases). This CDR3 spans 14 amino acids. Trimming pared 4 bases from V and 7 bases from J, leaving 16 bases between. Germline values: CDR1 SGHAT, CDR2 FQNNGV.